A selection of T cell receptor beta chains follows, all from one sample in a study of T cells in Graves' hyperthyroidism and ophthalmopathy. From the multiplex PCR reads, TCRdb called clonotypes with MiXCR, one entry per CDR3 protein. The sample has around 440,000 distinct CDR3 sequences; 15% to 19% are singletons. The sequencing sample was made of blood. The source of these receptors is a woman aged 18-29 years with Graves' hyperthyroidism. CDR3s include the opening cysteine and the closing phenylalanine or tryptophan. D genes are given only for firm matches. Expanded clones are given a class, and other clones once, few, many or no size at all.

clone_size	v_call	j_call	d_call	cdr3_nt	cdr3_aa
NA	TRBV28	TRBJ1-1	NA	TGTGCCAGCAGTCCCCCCACGGGGAACCAGGCTGAAGCTTTCTTT	CASSPPTGNQAEAFF
many	TRBV12-3/TRBV12-4	TRBJ1-2	NA	TGTGCCAGCAGCCCAGGGCAAGGATTCCTTTTATATGGCTACACCTTC	CASSPGQGFLLYGYTF
many	TRBV6-2/TRBV6-3	TRBJ2-1	NA	TGTGCCAGCGGTATGGCCCGGAGTGTGGATGAGCAGTTCTTC	CASGMARSVDEQFF
NA	TRBV27	TRBJ1-1	TRBD1	TGTGCCAGCAGTCCCGGGACAGGGAAATACATGAACACTGAAGCTTTCTTT	CASSPGTGKYMNTEAFF
NA	TRBV28	TRBJ2-7	TRBD2	TGTGCCAGCAGTTTTAGTAGACTAGCGGGAGCCTCTTTTACATCCTACGAGCAGTACTTC	CASSFSRLAGASFTSYEQYF
NA	TRBV11-2	TRBJ2-1	TRBD2	TGTGCCAGCAGCTTAGTCGGACTAGCGGGAACTAGTTCCTACAATGAGCAGTTCTTC	CASSLVGLAGTSSYNEQFF
many	TRBV29-1	TRBJ1-2	TRBD1	TGCAGCGTTAAATTTCGGACAGGACCCAGCCCCTACACCTTC	CSVKFRTGPSPYTF
many	TRBV5-1	TRBJ2-6	NA	TGCGCCAGCAGAGGCTCTGGGGCCAACGTCCTGACTTTC	CASRGSGANVLTF
many	TRBV11-2	TRBJ2-4	NA	TGTGCCAGCAGCTCGATACCGGACCGAGCCAAAAACATTCAGTACTTC	CASSSIPDRAKNIQYF
many	TRBV11-2	TRBJ2-5	NA	TGTGCCAGCAGCTTAGACAGGGGAAGGAGCGAGACCCAGTACTTC	CASSLDRGRSETQYF
few	TRBV6-6	TRBJ1-3	NA	TGTGCCAGCAGTTACGGGCAGGGGATCTCTGGAAACACCATATATTTT	CASSYGQGISGNTIYF
many	TRBV7-2	TRBJ1-1	NA	TGTGCCAGCAGCTTAAGGTTTACGTACACTGAAGCTTTCTTT	CASSLRFTYTEAFF
NA	TRBV13	TRBJ2-7	TRBD2	TGTGCCAGCAGCCCTCATCCGGGGGGATACGAGCAGTACTTC	CASSPHPGGYEQYF
few	TRBV6-1	TRBJ1-1	NA	TGTGCCAGCAGTGAACATTTTCGGGGCAGAGAAGCTTTCTTT	CASSEHFRGREAFF
few	TRBV10-3	TRBJ2-1	TRBD2	TGTGCCATCAGTGATGGACGGACTAGCATCAATGAGCAGTTCTTC	CAISDGRTSINEQFF
NA	TRBV20-1	TRBJ2-3	TRBD2	TGCAGTGCCGAGAGCGGGGCTAGCACAGATACGCAGTATTTT	CSAESGASTDTQYF
many	TRBV28	TRBJ2-5	NA	TGTGCCAGCAGTTGGGGCTCGACTAGTGCGTCGGAGACCCAGTACTTC	CASSWGSTSASETQYF
many	TRBV2	TRBJ1-1	NA	TGTGCCAGCAGTGATGGAGGGGCTGAAGCTTTCTTT	CASSDGGAEAFF
many	TRBV29-1	TRBJ2-1	TRBD2	TGCAGCGTTGAAGATGGCTCAGTCCCGGGACTAGCGAGAAGCTCCTACAATGAGCAGTTCTTC	CSVEDGSVPGLARSSYNEQFF
NA	TRBV20-1	TRBJ1-1	NA	TGCAGTGCTAGAGATGTCAGGGCTAACACTGAAGCTTTCTTT	CSARDVRANTEAFF
few	TRBV6-1	TRBJ2-7	NA	TGTGCCAGCAGATGGACCGGTAACTACGAGCAGTACTTC	CASRWTGNYEQYF
many	TRBV6-1	TRBJ1-5	NA	TGTGCCAGCAGTGAACAGGGGTTCAATCAGCCCCAGCATTTT	CASSEQGFNQPQHF
few	TRBV7-9	TRBJ2-2	NA	TGTGCCAGCAGCTCCTTTGGGAGCGCGAACACCGGGGAGCTGTTTTTT	CASSSFGSANTGELFF
many	TRBV5-6	TRBJ2-7	TRBD2	TGTGCCAGCAGCTCGGCTAGCGGGAGGACCGCCTACGAGCGGCAGTACTTC	CASSSASGRTAYERQYF
few	TRBV4-1	TRBJ2-2	NA	TGCGCCAGCAGCCAATCTCGAAATGGCCTCGGGGAGCTGTTTTTT	CASSQSRNGLGELFF
few	TRBV5-6	TRBJ2-2	TRBD1	TGTGCCAGCAGCTTGACAGGGGGCCGCACCGGGGAGCTGTTTTTT	CASSLTGGRTGELFF
NA	TRBV6-1	TRBJ1-1	NA	TGTGCCAGCACGAGTTCCCCCCACACTGAAGCTTTCTTT	CASTSSPHTEAFF
few	TRBV3-1	TRBJ1-4	TRBD1	TGTGCCAGCGGTAACAGGGGCGCAACTAATGAAAAACTGTTTTTT	CASGNRGATNEKLFF
NA	TRBV9	TRBJ1-2	NA	TGTGCCAGCAGCGAAGCGGGGGGCTATGGCTACACCTTC	CASSEAGGYGYTF
few	TRBV20-1	TRBJ2-1	NA	TGCAGTGCTAGCCCCGGCGGGGACGGGAGCAATGAGCAGTTCTTC	CSASPGGDGSNEQFF
few	TRBV11-1	TRBJ1-1	TRBD1	TGTGCCAGCAGCCGTGCAACAGGGGGGGACACTGAAGCTTTCTTT	CASSRATGGDTEAFF
NA	TRBV7-3	TRBJ2-1	NA	TGTGCCAGCAGCCCCTCTCCGACAGATGAGCAGTTCTTC	CASSPSPTDEQFF
many	TRBV7-2	TRBJ2-3	NA	TGTGCCAGCAGCTTAGCGCTGGAGCGGTGGGGGACAGATACGCAGTATTTT	CASSLALERWGTDTQYF
many	TRBV11-1	TRBJ2-7	TRBD1	TGTGCCAGCAGCTGGGGCCGGACAGGGGCGTTCTCCTACGAGCAGTACTTC	CASSWGRTGAFSYEQYF
few	TRBV10-3	TRBJ1-5	NA	TGTGCCATCAGTGAGTCGGCAGGGTCCGTTTATCCCCAGCATTTT	CAISESAGSVYPQHF
many	TRBV20-1	TRBJ1-1	NA	TGCAGTGTCGTCTCAGGGGATCCGTTCGATGCGCCATGGGCTTTCTTT	CSVVSGDPFDAPWAFF
once	TRBV3-1	TRBJ2-5	NA	TGTGCCAGCAGCCAAGGACGGATGGGGGCCTACTTC	CASSQGRMGAYF
many	TRBV5-1	TRBJ1-6	TRBD1	TGCGCCAGCAGCTTGAAGGCAGGGGGTTCGTCACCCCTCCACTTT	CASSLKAGGSSPLHF
many	TRBV12-3/TRBV12-4	TRBJ2-1	TRBD1	TGTGCCAGCATCACACGGACAGGGGTTGAGCAGTTCTTC	CASITRTGVEQFF
many	TRBV7-2	TRBJ2-7	NA	TGTGCCAGCAACTCGCTCGACCGACCCTACGAGCAGTACTTC	CASNSLDRPYEQYF
few	TRBV5-1	TRBJ2-2	NA	TGCGCCAGCAGCTTTGGAGGACTCAACACCGGGGAGCTGTTTTTT	CASSFGGLNTGELFF
many	TRBV20-1	TRBJ2-3	TRBD2	TGCAGTGCTACCCTGCCGACTCTTTTCCAGCGGGGGGAGGCGGATACGCAGTATTTT	CSATLPTLFQRGEADTQYF
many	TRBV7-9	TRBJ2-4	TRBD1	TGTGCCAGCAGCTTTCCGACAGGGGGCTCCAAAAACATTCAGTACTTC	CASSFPTGGSKNIQYF
many	TRBV20-1	TRBJ2-1	NA	TGCAGTGCTAGCTTAGGACTAACAAGCAATGAGCAGTTCTTC	CSASLGLTSNEQFF
many	TRBV2	TRBJ2-7	TRBD1	TGTGCCAGCAGTGGGGACAGGGGGTTTTTGTACGAGCAGTACTTC	CASSGDRGFLYEQYF
NA	TRBV19	TRBJ1-2	NA	TGTGCCAGTAGTCCCCTCGGGGTCTATGGCTACACCTTC	CASSPLGVYGYTF
NA	TRBV7-9	TRBJ2-1	NA	TGTGCCAGCTCCGGGGCAAGCTCCTACAATGAGCAGTTCTTC	CASSGASSYNEQFF
NA	TRBV2	TRBJ1-3	NA	TGTGCCAGCAGTAGTACAGGTAGCGGAATCTCTGGAAACACCATATATTTT	CASSSTGSGISGNTIYF